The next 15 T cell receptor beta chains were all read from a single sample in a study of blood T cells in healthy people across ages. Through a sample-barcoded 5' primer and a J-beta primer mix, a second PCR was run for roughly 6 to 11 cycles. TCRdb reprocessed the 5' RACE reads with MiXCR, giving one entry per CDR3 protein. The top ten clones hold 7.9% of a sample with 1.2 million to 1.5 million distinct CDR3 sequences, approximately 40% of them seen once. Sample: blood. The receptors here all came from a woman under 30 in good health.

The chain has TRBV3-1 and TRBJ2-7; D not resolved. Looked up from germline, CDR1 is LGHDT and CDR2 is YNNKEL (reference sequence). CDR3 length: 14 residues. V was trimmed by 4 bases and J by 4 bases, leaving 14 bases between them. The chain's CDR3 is CASSPQPSAYEQYF. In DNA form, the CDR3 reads TGTGCCAGCAGCCCCCAACCTTCAGCTTACGAGCAGTACTTC.

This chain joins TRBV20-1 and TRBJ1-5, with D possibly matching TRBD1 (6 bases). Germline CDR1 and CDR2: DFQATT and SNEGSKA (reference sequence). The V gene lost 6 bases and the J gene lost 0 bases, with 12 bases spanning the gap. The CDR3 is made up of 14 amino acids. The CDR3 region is CSAPQGNSNQPQHF. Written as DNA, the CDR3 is TGCAGTGCCCCCCAGGGGAATAGCAATCAGCCCCAGCATTTT.

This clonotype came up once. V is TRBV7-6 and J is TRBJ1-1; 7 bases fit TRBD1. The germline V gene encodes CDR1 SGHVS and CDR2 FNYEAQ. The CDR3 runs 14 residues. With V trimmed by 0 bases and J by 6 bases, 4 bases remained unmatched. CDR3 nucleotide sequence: TGTGCCAGCAGCTTAGCGGAGGGGGCTGCTGAAGCTTTCTTT. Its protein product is CASSLAEGAAEAFF. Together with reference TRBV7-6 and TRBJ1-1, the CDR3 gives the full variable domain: GAGVSQSPRYKVTKRGQDVALRCDPISGHVSLYWYRQALGQGPEFLTYFNYEAQQDKSGLPNDRFSAERPEGSISTLTIQRTEQRDSAMYRCASSLAEGAAEAFFGQGTRLTVV.

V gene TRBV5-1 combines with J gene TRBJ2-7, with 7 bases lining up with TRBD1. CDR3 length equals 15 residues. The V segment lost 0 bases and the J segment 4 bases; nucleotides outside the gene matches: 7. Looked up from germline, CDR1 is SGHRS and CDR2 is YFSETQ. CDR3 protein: CASSLGRGTFYEQYF. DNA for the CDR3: TGCGCCAGCAGCTTGGGCAGGGGGACCTTTTACGAGCAGTACTTC.

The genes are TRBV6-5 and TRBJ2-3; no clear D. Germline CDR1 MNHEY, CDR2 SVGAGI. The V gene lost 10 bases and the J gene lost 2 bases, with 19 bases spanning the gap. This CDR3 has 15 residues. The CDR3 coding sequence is TGTGCCACAACGACCCTCGGCTTAAACACAGATACGCAGTATTTT. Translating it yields CATTTLGLNTDTQYF.

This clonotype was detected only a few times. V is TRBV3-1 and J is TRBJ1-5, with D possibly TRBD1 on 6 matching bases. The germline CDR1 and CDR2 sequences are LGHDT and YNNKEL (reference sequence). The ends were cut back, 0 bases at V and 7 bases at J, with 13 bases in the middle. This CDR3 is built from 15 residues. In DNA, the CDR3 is TGTGCCAGCAGCCAAGACGCAGGGGCGAGCCAGCCCCAGCATTTT. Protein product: CASSQDAGASQPQHF.

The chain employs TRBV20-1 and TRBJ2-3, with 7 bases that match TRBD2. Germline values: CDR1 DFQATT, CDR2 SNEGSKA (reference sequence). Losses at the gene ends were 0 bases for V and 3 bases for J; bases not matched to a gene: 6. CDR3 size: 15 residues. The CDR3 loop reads CSARDMTSPTDTQYF. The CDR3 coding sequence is TGCAGTGCTAGAGATATGACTAGCCCAACAGATACGCAGTATTTT.

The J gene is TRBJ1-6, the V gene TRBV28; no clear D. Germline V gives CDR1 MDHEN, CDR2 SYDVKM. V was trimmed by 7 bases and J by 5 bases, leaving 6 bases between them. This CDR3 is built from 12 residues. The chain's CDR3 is CASTMNNSPLHF. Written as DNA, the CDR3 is TGTGCCAGCACCATGAATAATTCACCCCTCCACTTT.

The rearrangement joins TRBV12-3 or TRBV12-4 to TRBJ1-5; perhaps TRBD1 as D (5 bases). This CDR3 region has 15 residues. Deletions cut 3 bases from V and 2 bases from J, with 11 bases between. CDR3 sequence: CASSFQQAGNQPQHF. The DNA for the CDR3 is TGTGCCAGCAGTTTCCAACAGGCCGGCAATCAGCCCCAGCATTTT.

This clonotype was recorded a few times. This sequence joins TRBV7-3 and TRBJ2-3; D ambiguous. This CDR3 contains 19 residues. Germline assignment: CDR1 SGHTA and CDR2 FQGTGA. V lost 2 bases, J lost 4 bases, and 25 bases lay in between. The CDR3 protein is CASSLFAPPYGSLSDTQYF. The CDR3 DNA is TGTGCCAGCAGCTTATTCGCTCCTCCATATGGGTCACTATCAGATACGCAGTATTTT.

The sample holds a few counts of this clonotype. The CDR3 sequence is CASSRDGTGFRDTQYF. The CDR3 region has the DNA TGCGCCAGCAGCCGGGACGGGACAGGGTTCAGAGATACGCAGTATTTT. The V call is TRBV5-1, the J call TRBJ2-3, with 9 bases matching TRBD1. V dropped 4 bases and J dropped 5; count of bases not matched to a gene: 11. Germline assignment: CDR1 SGHRS and CDR2 YFSETQ. The CDR3 has 16 amino acids.

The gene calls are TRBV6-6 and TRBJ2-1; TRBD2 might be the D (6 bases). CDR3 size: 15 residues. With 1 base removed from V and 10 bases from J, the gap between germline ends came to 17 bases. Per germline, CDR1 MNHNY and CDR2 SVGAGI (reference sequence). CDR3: CASSYLGTRLSEQFF. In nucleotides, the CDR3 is TGTGCCAGCAGTTACTTAGGGACTCGCCTTTCGGAGCAGTTCTTC.

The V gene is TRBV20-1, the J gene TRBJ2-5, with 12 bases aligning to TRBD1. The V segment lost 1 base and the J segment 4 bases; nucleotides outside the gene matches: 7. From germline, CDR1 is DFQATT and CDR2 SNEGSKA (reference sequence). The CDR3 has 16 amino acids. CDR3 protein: CSARAMGQGAGETQYF. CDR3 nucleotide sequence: TGCAGTGCTAGAGCCATGGGACAGGGGGCGGGAGAGACCCAGTACTTC.

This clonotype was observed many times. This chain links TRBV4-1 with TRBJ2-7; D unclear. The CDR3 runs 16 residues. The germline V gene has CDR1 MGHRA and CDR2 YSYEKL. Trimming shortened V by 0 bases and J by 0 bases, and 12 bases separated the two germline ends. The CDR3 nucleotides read TGCGCCAGCAGCCAAGATTCCCGAGAAGCCTCCTACGAGCAGTACTTC. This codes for CASSQDSREASYEQYF.

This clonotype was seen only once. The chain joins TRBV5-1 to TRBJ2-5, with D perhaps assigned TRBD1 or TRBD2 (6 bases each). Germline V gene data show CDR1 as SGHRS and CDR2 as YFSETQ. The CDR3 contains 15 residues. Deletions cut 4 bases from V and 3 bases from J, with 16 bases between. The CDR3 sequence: CASSPSTGAEETQYF. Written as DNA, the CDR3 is TGCGCCAGCAGCCCGTCAACGGGGGCGGAAGAGACCCAGTACTTC.